This TCR beta chain was recorded in a study of blood T cell repertoires in COVID-19 (dated by TCRdb to about 2020). For context, the study as a whole: Collaborator samples came from the United States, Italy and Spain and covered acute and convalescent phases of COVID-19. HLA class I and class II types, where available, came from metadata supplied by the sample provider rather than from assay-based typing. The material from the prospective study consisted of cDNA or gDNA derived from T cells, B-cell-depleted T cells, or PBMCs. A freely available public database, intended as a resource for researchers studying the immune response to SARS-CoV-2, is where the repertoires were released. A de-identified subject ID, COVID-19 status, age in years and sex were almost always included in the sample metadata. The samples were drawn from the first 160 participants of the ongoing ImmuneRACE study and from 1,254 subjects provided by 6 global collaborators. The dataset comprised deeply sampled blood TCRbeta repertoires from subjects exposed to, actively infected with, or recovered from COVID-19.

TCRbeta CDR3 regions were amplified from genomic DNA using the immunoSEQ Assay, a bias-controlled multiplex PCR. The paper's processing steps were these. The number of nucleated cells in each sample was estimated from the amplification of reference gene primers within the assay. Sequence reads were collapsed and filtered to measure the absolute abundance of every unique TCRbeta CDR3 rearrangement. For each sample, productive Simpson clonality was calculated as the square root of Simpson's diversity index across productive rearrangements. As stored in TCRdb, this immuneACCESS dataset retains in-frame rearrangements with V and J assigned. A fraction of the clones does not appear; measured against another copy, unresolved V genes explain less than half of the discrepancy, and the remainder lacks a known reason. V, J and clone size reflect that table, while D and trimming were determined from the DNA. The sample profile shows approximately 350,000 clones; under 95% of them were found once. The ten largest clones represent approximately 3.5% of the sample.

A second Seattle source provided samples from volunteer blood donors who had recovered from COVID-19. Whole blood was collected in K2EDTA tubes by collaborating institutions according to the institutions' own protocols. For TCRbeta analysis, collaborators shipped samples in one of three forms: frozen whole blood, isolated PBMCs, or DNA extracted from either of those sample types. A distance of 14 bases separates the germline ends of V and J, which lose 5 bases and 3 bases respectively. CDR1 and CDR2 were assigned from the germline V gene (reference sequence) as LGHDT and YNNKEL. Inclusive of the bounding cysteine and phenylalanine, the CDR3 is 15 residues long. Only CDR3 DNA is held: 45 bases, read in frame from base 1. To note about this clone: This clone's antigen is unknown. Within one base of it there is no much larger clone, and no base qualities were kept.

Broad study findings and their caveats: The quantity of clinical and demographic metadata differed by source and by participant and was supplied without curation.

Material: peripheral blood. This receptor was identified in a woman under 30 who had recovered from COVID-19. In this chain, TRBV3-1 (or the pseudogene TRBV3-2) is recombined with TRBJ1-3, and the D gene may be TRBD1, 5 bases matching. The CDR3 region has the sequence CASSTQAGFGNTIYF. In nucleotide form, the sequence is TGTGCCAGCAGCACCCAGGCAGGGTTTGGAAACACCATATATTTT.